Listed below are T cell receptor beta chains from one sample, sequenced in a study of regulatory T cells in long-lasting Graves disease. Each CDR3 protein gets one entry after TCRdb re-called the multiplex PCR reads with MiXCR. The sample yields around 500,000 distinct CDR3 sequences, about 16% seen once. Separately, the same data were catalogued under a study of T cells in Graves' hyperthyroidism and ophthalmopathy.

The starting material was peripheral blood mononuclear cells (PBMCs), obtained at new diagnosis, from a patient treated with antithyroid drugs. The receptors here all came from a woman aged 35-60 years with Graves disease. Each CDR3 is given without its conserved first and last residue. D genes are given only for firm matches.

V: TRBV6-2/TRBV6-3; D: TRBD1; length: 11; CDR3: ASLRTGRETQY
V: TRBV5-1; D: NA; length: 12; CDR3: ASSLVPEGTEAF
V: TRBV12-3/TRBV12-4; D: NA; length: 14; CDR3: ASSLTGTIYNSPLH
V: TRBV7-9; D: TRBD1; length: 12; CDR3: ASSPSGQLYEQY
V: TRBV6-2/TRBV6-3; D: NA; length: 12; CDR3: ASSEALSGYGYT
V: TRBV15; D: NA; length: 11; CDR3: ATSGWDGTEAF
V: TRBV20-1; D: NA; length: 12; CDR3: SARDRGRGETQY
V: TRBV15; D: NA; length: 10; CDR3: ATSRDGVWAF
V: TRBV19; D: TRBD2; length: 11; CDR3: ASSRLALHEQF
V: TRBV27; D: TRBD1; length: 13; CDR3: ASSQGAANTGELF
V: TRBV12-3/TRBV12-4; D: TRBD2; length: 12; CDR3: ASSQGAGGWEQF
V: TRBV7-2; D: TRBD2; length: 14; CDR3: ASSLVGSGVADTQY
V: TRBV20-1; D: NA; length: 10; CDR3: SAQDGLLEQF
V: TRBV19; D: TRBD1; length: 12; CDR3: AAQSGTGGHEQY
V: TRBV19; D: NA; length: 14; CDR3: ASSHSGRQLNTEAF
V: TRBV2; D: TRBD1; length: 12; CDR3: ASRSGTASEKLF
V: TRBV28; D: NA; length: 15; CDR3: ASSLFGTPSSYNEQF
V: TRBV9; D: TRBD2; length: 15; CDR3: ASSPRTSGRLTDTQY
V: TRBV11-2; D: NA; length: 12; CDR3: ASSAVEGSQPQH
V: TRBV3-1; D: NA; length: 13; CDR3: ASSQDRTYYNEQF
V: TRBV13; D: NA; length: 11; CDR3: ASSFEVEAEAF
V: TRBV4-2; D: NA; length: 14; CDR3: ASSPRDIRPATEAF
V: TRBV3-1; D: NA; length: 12; CDR3: ASSQVNRVSEQF
V: TRBV19; D: TRBD1; length: 13; CDR3: ASTTGTGSYNEQF
V: TRBV3-1; D: NA; length: 10; CDR3: ASRDSYNEQF
V: TRBV12-5; D: NA; length: 11; CDR3: ASGSAINYGYT
V: TRBV6-1; D: NA; length: 12; CDR3: ASRQSSYNSPLH
V: TRBV3-1; D: NA; length: 12; CDR3: ASSQAYSGNTIY
V: TRBV2; D: NA; length: 9; CDR3: ASSPGFWAF
V: TRBV3-1; D: NA; length: 12; CDR3: ASSQVVQGDTQY
V: TRBV7-2; D: TRBD2; length: 13; CDR3: ASSPWRGGASEQY
V: TRBV24-1; D: NA; length: 12; CDR3: ATSDARGGDEQF
V: TRBV7-9; D: NA; length: 14; CDR3: ASSHKTGPWDYGYT
V: TRBV7-2; D: TRBD2; length: 14; CDR3: ASSSLAGSLYNEQF
V: TRBV3-1; D: NA; length: 13; CDR3: ASSQDSRVWTEAF
V: TRBV3-1; D: NA; length: 13; CDR3: ASSQPGLGPYEQY
V: TRBV7-9; D: TRBD1; length: 14; CDR3: ASSLDREVLSTEAF
V: TRBV2; D: TRBD2; length: 13; CDR3: ASRPIAGYTYEQY
V: TRBV2; D: TRBD1; length: 14; CDR3: ASRGDRENEDSGYT
V: TRBV2; D: TRBD1; length: 11; CDR3: AGQGVGDYEQY
V: TRBV7-2; D: TRBD2; length: 14; CDR3: ASSSSGAGGTETQY
V: TRBV12-3/TRBV12-4; D: TRBD1; length: 11; CDR3: ASMTGGIHEQY
V: TRBV7-9; D: NA; length: 13; CDR3: AVPTGGPPYNEQF
V: TRBV7-9; D: NA; length: 15; CDR3: ASSPRGVGATNEKLF
V: TRBV6-1; D: TRBD2; length: 15; CDR3: ASSEAPAGGTTDTQY
V: TRBV7-9; D: NA; length: 11; CDR3: ASSSHTNTEAF
V: TRBV6-1; D: TRBD1; length: 13; CDR3: ASSVATGTVYEQY
V: TRBV3-1; D: NA; length: 11; CDR3: ASGSSGTDTQY
V: TRBV3-1; D: TRBD2; length: 15; CDR3: ASSQKLAGATTGELF
V: TRBV5-4; D: NA; length: 10; CDR3: ASSYGPDTQY
V: TRBV4-1; D: TRBD1; length: 14; CDR3: ASSSRTGPSTGELF
V: TRBV14; D: TRBD2; length: 15; CDR3: ASSHYSGGAIQETQY
V: TRBV2; D: NA; length: 13; CDR3: ASGYRVRANEKLF
V: TRBV6-1; D: NA; length: 11; CDR3: ASEGQVNEKLF
V: TRBV5-1; D: TRBD1; length: 13; CDR3: ASSRTGTGTETQY
V: TRBV13; D: NA; length: 12; CDR3: ASSLTDRPREQH